These T cell receptor beta chains were read from a single sample in a study of cytotoxic CD8 clonotypes in ibrutinib-treated CLL. Clones were read by immunoSEQ multiplex PCR, and TCRdb kept only the in-frame ones, dropping some. The table lists 120,000 to 150,000 clones, approximately 80% of them singletons. The material was PBMCs, obtained after 12 months of ibrutinib treatment. These receptors came from a human donor with chronic lymphocytic leukemia. CDR3s leave out the opening cysteine and the closing phenylalanine or tryptophan. Clone size, where shown, is once, few, many, or a class for clones that have expanded.

clone size: NA
J gene: TRBJ1-1
CDR3 length: 13
V gene: TRBV4-2
CDR3 protein: ASSHGTPGTAEAF

clone size: NA
J gene: TRBJ2-5
CDR3 length: 11
V gene: TRBV10-3
CDR3 protein: AISESPGGSPY

clone size: once
J gene: TRBJ2-3
CDR3 length: 12
V gene: TRBV7-8
CDR3 protein: ASSPADWGDTQY

clone size: NA
J gene: TRBJ2-7
CDR3 length: 13
V gene: TRBV4-3
CDR3 protein: ASSQGEGGPYEQY

clone size: NA
J gene: TRBJ2-5
CDR3 length: 11
V gene: TRBV6-5
CDR3 protein: ASSWTGQETQY

clone size: many
J gene: TRBJ1-2
CDR3 length: 10
V gene: TRBV5-5
CDR3 protein: ASSLVVYGYT

clone size: NA
J gene: TRBJ2-1
CDR3 length: 14
V gene: TRBV5-6
CDR3 protein: ASSLAWGSSYNEQF

clone size: NA
J gene: TRBJ2-7
CDR3 length: 17
V gene: TRBV7-2
CDR3 protein: ASSFHQPGLAGGPGEQY

clone size: few
J gene: TRBJ1-5
CDR3 length: 11
V gene: TRBV2
CDR3 protein: ASKGQLDQPQH

clone size: NA
J gene: TRBJ1-5
CDR3 length: 13
V gene: TRBV9
CDR3 protein: ASSVDGRDNQPQH

clone size: NA
J gene: TRBJ1-2
CDR3 length: 8
V gene: TRBV29-1
CDR3 protein: SVGQYGYT

clone size: NA
J gene: TRBJ2-2
CDR3 length: 11
V gene: TRBV11-2
CDR3 protein: ASSPTSTGELF

clone size: few
J gene: TRBJ2-5
CDR3 length: 13
V gene: TRBV9
CDR3 protein: ASSVGAGRGETQY

clone size: once
J gene: TRBJ2-3
CDR3 length: 12
V gene: TRBV7-9
CDR3 protein: ASSQDRARDTQY

clone size: NA
J gene: TRBJ2-2
CDR3 length: 11
V gene: TRBV27
CDR3 protein: ASSSLSPGELF

clone size: NA
J gene: TRBJ2-1
CDR3 length: 10
V gene: TRBV14
CDR3 protein: ASSQDYGWQF

clone size: NA
J gene: TRBJ2-3
CDR3 length: 11
V gene: TRBV29-1
CDR3 protein: SVDGDSTDTQY

clone size: NA
J gene: TRBJ2-5
CDR3 length: 10
V gene: TRBV7-2
CDR3 protein: ASSLVQETQY

clone size: many
J gene: TRBJ1-5
CDR3 length: 13
V gene: TRBV19
CDR3 protein: ASIPLAGENQPQH

clone size: NA
J gene: TRBJ2-3
CDR3 length: 13
V gene: TRBV5-1
CDR3 protein: ASSDRGTRADTQY

clone size: once
J gene: TRBJ1-1
CDR3 length: 13
V gene: TRBV28
CDR3 protein: ASSPRRIVNTEAF

clone size: NA
J gene: TRBJ2-5
CDR3 length: 11
V gene: TRBV10-2
CDR3 protein: ASSLVREETQY